This passage covers 15 T cell receptor beta chains from one sample sequenced in a study of cytomegalovirus exposure and HLA in healthy donors. Profiling relied on immunoSEQ multiplex PCR, and the TCRdb table lists in-frame clones only, not all of them. The sample has hundreds of thousands of clones, about nine tenths seen once; the top ten hold over 0.75%. Sequenced material: PBMCs. These receptors originate from a woman under 30 in good health and CMV-seronegative.

The rearrangement links TRBV6-5 to TRBJ2-3, with 7 bases identical to TRBD2. The CDR3 consists of 15 residues. Germline CDR1 reads MNHEY; CDR2 reads SVGAGI. The V gene end was trimmed by 6 bases and the J gene end by 2 bases; junction bases not matched to a gene: 8. The CDR3 DNA reads TGTGCCAGCAGATCGGGACTACCCAACACAGATACGCAGTATTTT. As protein: CASRSGLPNTDTQYF.

V is TRBV6-1 and J is TRBJ2-2; 8 bases are shared with TRBD1. The CDR3 is made up of 16 amino acids. J gave up 6 bases and V 3 bases, and 9 bases lay outside the gene matches. Looked up from germline, CDR1 is MNHNS and CDR2 is SASEGT. The CDR3 sequence is CASSDLTGDGPGELFF. In DNA, the CDR3 is TGTGCCAGCAGTGACCTGACAGGGGACGGGCCCGGGGAGCTGTTTTTT.

The rearrangement uses TRBV5-6 and TRBJ2-7; the match to TRBD1 covers 10 bases. The germline V gene encodes CDR1 SGHDT and CDR2 YYEEEE. CDR3 size: 15 residues. After removal of 4 bases from V and 3 bases from J, the junction contained 7 bases not matched to a gene. CDR3: CASSRDRGYLYEQYF. CDR3 coding DNA: TGTGCCAGCAGCCGGGACAGGGGATACCTCTACGAGCAGTACTTC.

This clone occurred once. The chain uses TRBV5-6 and TRBJ2-7, with 9 bases fitting TRBD1. Germline values: CDR1 SGHDT, CDR2 YYEEEE. Trimming took 4 bases from V and 7 from J; bases not matched to a gene: 9. CDR3 size: 14 residues. The CDR3 sequence is CASSLNRGLREQYF. The DNA of the CDR3 is TGTGCCAGCAGCCTTAACAGGGGGCTCCGGGAGCAGTACTTC.

The chain is built from TRBV2 and TRBJ2-7; weak D call: TRBD2 (6 bases). Germline CDR1 reads SNHLY; CDR2 reads FYNNEI. V was pared by 1 base and J by 4 bases, with 8 bases between. The CDR3 runs 13 residues. The CDR3 nucleotides read TGTGCCAGCAGTGAAGGGGACTCGTACGAGCAGTACTTC. The encoded protein is CASSEGDSYEQYF.

The chain has TRBV9 and TRBJ2-3; D is perhaps TRBD2 (5 bases). Trimming removed 1 base from V and 0 bases from J, with 9 bases in between. The CDR3 has 15 amino acids. The germline CDR1 and CDR2 sequences are SGDLS and YYNGEE. CDR3 residues: CASSVLAASTDTQYF. As DNA, the CDR3 is TGTGCCAGCAGCGTACTAGCAGCTAGCACAGATACGCAGTATTTT.

The rearrangement uses TRBV29-1 and TRBJ1-6, with D uncertain. Trimming removed 4 bases at V and 7 bases at J, with 11 bases between. The CDR3 has 13 residues. Germline CDR1 is SQVTM and CDR2 is ANQGSEA. DNA of the CDR3: TGCAGCGTTGCGGCAGGCCCAAATTCACCCCTCCACTTT. Translation gives CSVAAGPNSPLHF.

The rearrangement joins TRBV7-6 to TRBJ1-1; 9 nucleotides match TRBD1. The V and J ends lost 3 bases and 3 bases, in that order; junction bases with no gene match: 14. The CDR3 sequence is 18 residues long. Germline-derived CDR1 and CDR2 are SGHVS and FNYEAQ. The CDR3 nucleotides are TGTGCCAGCAGCTTGACCGGACAGGGGAGACAGAAGGACACTGAAGCTTTCTTT. The encoded protein is CASSLTGQGRQKDTEAFF.

This sequence joins TRBV14 and TRBJ2-4, with D perhaps matching TRBD2 (6 bases). V dropped 5 bases and J dropped 0 bases, with 14 bases sitting between them. The CDR3 contains 16 residues. The germline gives CDR1 SGHDN, CDR2 FVKESK. CDR3 sequence (DNA): TGTGCCAGCAGCGGCGGGGTGTTTAGAGCCAAAAACATTCAGTACTTC. Translation: CASSGGVFRAKNIQYF. The whole variable domain, filled in from reference TRBV14 and TRBJ2-4, reads EAGVTQFPSHSVIEKGQTVTLRCDPISGHDNLYWYRRVMGKEIKFLLHFVKESKQDESGMPNNRFLAERTGGTYSTLKVQPAELEDSGVYFCASSGGVFRAKNIQYFGAGTRLSVL.

The chain links TRBV2 to TRBJ1-6; D is unresolved. Germline CDR1 and CDR2: SNHLY and FYNNEI. Trimming pared 6 bases from V and 0 bases from J, leaving 6 bases between. The CDR3 is 14 amino acids. CDR3 in amino acids: CASSRSSYNSPLHF. CDR3 bases: TGTGCCAGCAGCCGGAGCTCCTATAATTCACCCCTCCACTTT.

The chain joins TRBV4-1 to TRBJ2-1; no clear D gene. The germline V gene encodes CDR1 MGHRA and CDR2 YSYEKL. The CDR3 is 14 amino acids. Trimming pared 1 base from V and 9 bases from J, leaving 13 bases between. The CDR3 sequence: CASSQGYSPTEQFF. In DNA, the CDR3 is TGCGCCAGCAGCCAAGGTTATAGTCCTACTGAGCAGTTCTTC.

The chain couples TRBV7-9 to TRBJ2-1; 8 positions match TRBD1. The J segment lost 9 bases and the V segment lost 5 bases, leaving 12 bases of the junction unmatched. The germline CDR1 and CDR2 sequences are SEHNR and FQNEAQ (reference sequence). This CDR3 spans 15 amino acids. CDR3 DNA: TGTGCCAGCAGCAACGGACAGGGCGGAGGTCGTGAGCAGTTCTTC. This codes for CASSNGQGGGREQFF.

This clone was observed a single time. The chain's CDR3 is CASSQVFGTTYNEQFF. The CDR3 DNA follows: TGTGCCAGCAGCCAAGTTTTTGGGACTACCTACAATGAGCAGTTCTTC. The chain employs TRBV4-2 and TRBJ2-1; 7 positions match TRBD2. Per germline, CDR1 LGHNA and CDR2 YNFKEQ. Germline trimming cut 1 base from V and 2 bases from J; bases unmatched to any gene: 5. The CDR3 runs 16 residues.

This chain joins TRBV5-4 and TRBJ2-3; TRBD1 aligns across 9 bases. The germline CDR1 and CDR2 sequences are SGHNT and YYREEE (reference sequence). The CDR3 extends over 14 amino acids. J lost 4 bases, V lost 4 bases, and 4 bases had no gene match. The CDR3 sequence: CASSPGDRADTQYF. CDR3 nucleotides: TGTGCCAGCAGCCCGGGGGACAGGGCAGATACGCAGTATTTT.

The chain uses TRBV14 and TRBJ1-2; no clear D gene. CDR3 length: 13 residues. The V end lost 4 bases, the J end lost 9 bases, and 15 bases lay between the germline ends. Germline CDR1 SGHDN, CDR2 FVKESK. This CDR3 is CASSLPGEASYTF. The DNA for the CDR3 is TGTGCCAGCAGCCTGCCCGGCGAGGCCAGCTACACCTTC. Looking up the rest from reference TRBV14 and TRBJ1-2 gives the full variable domain: EAGVTQFPSHSVIEKGQTVTLRCDPISGHDNLYWYRRVMGKEIKFLLHFVKESKQDESGMPNNRFLAERTGGTYSTLKVQPAELEDSGVYFCASSLPGEASYTFGSGTRLTVV.